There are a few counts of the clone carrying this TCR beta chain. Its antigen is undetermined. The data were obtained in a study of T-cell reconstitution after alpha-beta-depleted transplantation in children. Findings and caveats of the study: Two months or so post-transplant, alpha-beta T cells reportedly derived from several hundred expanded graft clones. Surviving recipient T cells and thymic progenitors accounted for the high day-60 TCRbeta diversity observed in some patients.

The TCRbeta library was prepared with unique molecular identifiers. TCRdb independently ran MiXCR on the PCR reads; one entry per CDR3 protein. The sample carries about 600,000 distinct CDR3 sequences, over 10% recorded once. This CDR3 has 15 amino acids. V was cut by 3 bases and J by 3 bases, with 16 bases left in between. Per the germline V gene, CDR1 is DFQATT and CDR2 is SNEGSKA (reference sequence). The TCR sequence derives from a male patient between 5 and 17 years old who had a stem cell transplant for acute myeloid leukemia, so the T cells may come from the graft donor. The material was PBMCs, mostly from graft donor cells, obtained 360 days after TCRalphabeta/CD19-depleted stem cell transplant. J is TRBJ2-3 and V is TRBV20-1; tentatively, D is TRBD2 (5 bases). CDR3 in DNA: TGCAGTGCTAGCTTTGGACTTCTACCTACAGATACGCAGTATTTT. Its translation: CSASFGLLPTDTQYF.